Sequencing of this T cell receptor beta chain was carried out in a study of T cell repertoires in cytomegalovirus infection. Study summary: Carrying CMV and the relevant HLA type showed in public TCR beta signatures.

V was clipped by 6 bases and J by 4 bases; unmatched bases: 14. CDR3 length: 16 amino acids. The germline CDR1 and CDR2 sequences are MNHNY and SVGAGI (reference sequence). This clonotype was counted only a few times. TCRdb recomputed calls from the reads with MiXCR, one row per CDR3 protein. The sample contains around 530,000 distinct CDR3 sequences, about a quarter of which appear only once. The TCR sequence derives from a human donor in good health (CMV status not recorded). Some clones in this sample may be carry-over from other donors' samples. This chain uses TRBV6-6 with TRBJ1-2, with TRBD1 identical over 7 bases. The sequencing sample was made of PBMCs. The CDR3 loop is CASSSGTAALGYGYTF. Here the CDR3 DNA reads TGTGCCAGCAGCTCCGGGACAGCGGCTTTAGGCTATGGCTACACCTTC.